The sequence of this TCR beta chain was determined in a study of technical replicates of blood from a few donors. Sequencing used immunoSEQ multiplex PCR; TCRdb keeps in-frame clones, though not all of them. The repertoire holds 65,000 to 80,000 clones, with around 96% as singletons. V trimming: 2 bases; J trimming: 4 bases; junction bases outside the gene matches: 6. CDR3 length: 15 residues. CDR1 SGHNT and CDR2 YYREEE come from the germline V gene (reference sequence). V and J are TRBV5-4 and TRBJ1-2; 9 bases fit TRBD1. Input material: T cells isolated from PBMCs. This TCR was sampled from a human donor in good health. Here the CDR3 reads CASSLGDRAFYGYTF. The CDR3 nucleotides are TGTGCCAGCAGCTTAGGGGACAGGGCCTTCTATGGCTACACCTTC.